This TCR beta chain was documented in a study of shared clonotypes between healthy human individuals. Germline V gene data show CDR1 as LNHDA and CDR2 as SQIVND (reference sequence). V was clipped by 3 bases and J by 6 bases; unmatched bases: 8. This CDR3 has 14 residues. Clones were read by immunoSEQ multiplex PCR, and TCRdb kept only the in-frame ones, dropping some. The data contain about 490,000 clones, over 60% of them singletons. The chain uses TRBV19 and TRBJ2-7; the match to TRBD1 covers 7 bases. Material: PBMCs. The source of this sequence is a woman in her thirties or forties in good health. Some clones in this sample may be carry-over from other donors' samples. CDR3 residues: CASSMTGQLLEQYF. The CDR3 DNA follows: TGTGCCAGTAGTATGACGGGACAGTTACTCGAGCAGTACTTC. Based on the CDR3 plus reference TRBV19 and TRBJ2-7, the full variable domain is DGGITQSPKYLFRKEGQNVTLSCEQNLNHDAMYWYRQDPGQGLRLIYYSQIVNDFQKGDIAEGYSVSREKKESFPLTVTSAQKNPTAFYLCASSMTGQLLEQYFGPGTRLTVT.